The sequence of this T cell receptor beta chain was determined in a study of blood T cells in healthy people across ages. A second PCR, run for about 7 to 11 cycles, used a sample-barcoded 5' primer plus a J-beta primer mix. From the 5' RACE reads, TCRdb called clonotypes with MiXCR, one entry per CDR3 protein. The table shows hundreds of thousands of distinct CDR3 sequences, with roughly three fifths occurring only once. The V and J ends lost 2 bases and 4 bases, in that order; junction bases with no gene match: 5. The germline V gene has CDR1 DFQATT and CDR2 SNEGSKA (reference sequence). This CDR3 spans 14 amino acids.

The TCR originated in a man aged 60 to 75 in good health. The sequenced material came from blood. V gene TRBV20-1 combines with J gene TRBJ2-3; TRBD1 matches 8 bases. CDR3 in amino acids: CSARSDRGADTQYF. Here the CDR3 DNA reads TGCAGTGCTAGAAGTGACAGGGGAGCAGATACGCAGTATTTT.